This T cell receptor beta chain was retrieved from a study of T cell changes during pregnancy in multiple sclerosis. CDR1 SGHDN and CDR2 FVKESK come from the germline V gene. The CDR3 runs to 13 residues. V gave up 0 bases and J gave up 6 bases, with 9 bases separating them. Assay used: immunoSEQ multiplex PCR; TCRdb lists only in-frame clones, some missing. Among more than 70,000 clones, 91% were seen once, and the ten largest hold about 1.6%. The sample consisted of peripheral blood, taken after pregnancy. The chain links TRBV14 to TRBJ2-7, with D unclear. This receptor was obtained from a female donor in good health, enrolled as a control in a pregnancy study. The CDR3 DNA is TGTGCCAGCAGCCAAGATCTCCGAGGCGAGCAGTACTTC. Protein: CASSQDLRGEQYF.